This paragraph reports one T cell receptor (beta chain). Here immunoSEQ multiplex PCR was the method, and the copy in TCRdb shows in-frame clones only, minus some. This sample has around 500,000 clones, with around 87% found just once. This sample was taken from a study of blood T cell repertoires in COVID-19. In germline, CDR1 is SGHNT, CDR2 YYREEE (reference sequence). V dropped 1 base and J dropped 7; count of bases not matched to a gene: 11. This CDR3 contains 17 residues. This chain uses TRBV5-4 with TRBJ2-1; 10 bases align to TRBD2. Sequenced sample: PBMCs or T cells enriched from blood (not recorded which). The sequence derives from a woman aged 40 to 50 who had recovered from COVID-19. For the CDR3, the DNA is TGTGCCAGCAGCTTGTTGAGTGCTAGCGGGAGTTATAATGAGCAGTTCTTC. It encodes CASSLLSASGSYNEQFF.